This TCR beta chain was recorded in a study of spatial heterogeneity in lung cancer. Study background: The average appearance count of each unique TCR and UMI combination in raw reads was more than 9.5. General observations from the study: Tracking of tumor mutation counts was seen in expanded intratumoral alpha and beta TCR counts.

This sample's time point: sample taken at primary tumor resection. As for this clonotype: The antigen is not known.

V lost 3 bases to trimming and J lost 4 bases, with 17 bases between them. Germline CDR1 reads DFQATT; CDR2 reads SNEGSKA (reference sequence). The CDR3 totals 15 residues. TCRdb itself ran the 5' RACE reads through MiXCR, one entry per CDR3 protein. The sample carries approximately 10,000 distinct CDR3 sequences, 5% to 6.5% recorded once. The chain carries TRBV20-1 and TRBJ2-3, with D tentatively TRBD2 (5 bases). The TCR was taken from a male donor with early-stage non-small cell lung cancer. This specimen was lung tumor tissue, taken at surgery. CDR3: CSARPSRAGADTQYF. CDR3 nucleotide sequence: TGCAGTGCTAGGCCCTCGCGTGCGGGCGCAGATACGCAGTATTTT.